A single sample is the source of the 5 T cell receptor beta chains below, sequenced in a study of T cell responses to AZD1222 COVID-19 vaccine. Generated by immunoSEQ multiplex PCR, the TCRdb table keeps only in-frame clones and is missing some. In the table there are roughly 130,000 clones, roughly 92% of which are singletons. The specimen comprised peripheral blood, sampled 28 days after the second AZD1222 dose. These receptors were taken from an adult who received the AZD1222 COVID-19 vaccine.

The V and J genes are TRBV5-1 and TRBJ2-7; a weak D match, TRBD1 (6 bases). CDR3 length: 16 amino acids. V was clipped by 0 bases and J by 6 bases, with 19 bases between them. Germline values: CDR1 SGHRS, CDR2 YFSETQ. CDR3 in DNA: TGCGCCAGCAGCTTGGGCGCACAGGGTATAGGACGCGAGCAGTACTTC. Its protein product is CASSLGAQGIGREQYF.

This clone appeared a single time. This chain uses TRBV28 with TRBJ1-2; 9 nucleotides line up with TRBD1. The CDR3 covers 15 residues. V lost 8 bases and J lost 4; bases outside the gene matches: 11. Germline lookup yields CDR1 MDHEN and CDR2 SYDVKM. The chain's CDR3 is CASHHPGTGFYGYTF. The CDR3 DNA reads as TGTGCCAGCCACCACCCCGGGACAGGGTTCTATGGCTACACCTTC.

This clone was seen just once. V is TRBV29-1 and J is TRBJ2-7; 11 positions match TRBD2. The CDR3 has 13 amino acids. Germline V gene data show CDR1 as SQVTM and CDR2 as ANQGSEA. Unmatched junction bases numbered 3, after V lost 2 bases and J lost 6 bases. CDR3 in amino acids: CSVETSGSLEQYF. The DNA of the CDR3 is TGCAGCGTTGAAACTAGCGGGAGCCTCGAGCAGTACTTC.

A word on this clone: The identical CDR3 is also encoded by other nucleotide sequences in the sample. CDR3 residues: CSVEVGVNQPQHF. DNA of the CDR3: TGCAGCGTAGAGGTCGGGGTTAATCAGCCCCAGCATTTT. The chain links TRBV29-1 to TRBJ1-5; D not certain. Germline CDR1 is SQVTM and CDR2 is ANQGSEA. Trimming shortened V by 6 bases and J by 4 bases, and 13 bases separated the two germline ends. The CDR3 has 13 residues.

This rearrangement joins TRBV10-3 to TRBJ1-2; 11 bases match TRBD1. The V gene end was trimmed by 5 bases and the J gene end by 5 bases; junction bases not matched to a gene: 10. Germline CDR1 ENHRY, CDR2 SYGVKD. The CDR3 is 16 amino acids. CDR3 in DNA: TGTGCCATCAGTTTCGCTCCGGGACAGGGGGATTATGGCTACACCTTC. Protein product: CAISFAPGQGDYGYTF.